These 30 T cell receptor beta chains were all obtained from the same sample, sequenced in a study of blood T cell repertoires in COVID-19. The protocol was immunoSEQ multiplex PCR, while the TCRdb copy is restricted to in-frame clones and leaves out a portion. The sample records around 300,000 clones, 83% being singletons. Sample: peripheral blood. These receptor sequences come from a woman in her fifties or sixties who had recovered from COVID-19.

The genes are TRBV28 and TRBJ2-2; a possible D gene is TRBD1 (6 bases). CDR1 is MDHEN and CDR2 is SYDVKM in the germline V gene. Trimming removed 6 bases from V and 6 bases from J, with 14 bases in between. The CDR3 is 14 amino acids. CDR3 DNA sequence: TGTGCCAGCAGGAGGCAGGGGCCGTCCGGGGAGCTGTTTTTT. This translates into CASRRQGPSGELFF.

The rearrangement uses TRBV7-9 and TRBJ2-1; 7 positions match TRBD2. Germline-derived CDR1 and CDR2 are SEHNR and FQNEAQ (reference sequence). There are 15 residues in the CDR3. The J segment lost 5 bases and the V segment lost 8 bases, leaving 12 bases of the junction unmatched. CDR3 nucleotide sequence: TGTGCCAGCGGGAGGGGTATGGGGGTGGACAATGAGCAGTTCTTC. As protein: CASGRGMGVDNEQFF.

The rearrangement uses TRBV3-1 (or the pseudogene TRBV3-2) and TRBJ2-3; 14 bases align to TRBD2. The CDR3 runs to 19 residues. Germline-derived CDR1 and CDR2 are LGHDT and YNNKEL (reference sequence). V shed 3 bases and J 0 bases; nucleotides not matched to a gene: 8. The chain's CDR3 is CASSHSAGTSGGSTDTQYF. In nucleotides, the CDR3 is TGTGCCAGCAGCCATTCTGCCGGGACTAGCGGGGGTAGCACAGATACGCAGTATTTT.

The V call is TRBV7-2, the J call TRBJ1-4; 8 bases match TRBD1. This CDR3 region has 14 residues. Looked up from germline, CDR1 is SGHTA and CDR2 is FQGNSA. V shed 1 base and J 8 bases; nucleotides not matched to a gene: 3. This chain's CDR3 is CASSLGDRREKLFF. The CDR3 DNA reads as TGTGCCAGCAGCTTAGGGGACAGGAGGGAAAAACTGTTTTTT.

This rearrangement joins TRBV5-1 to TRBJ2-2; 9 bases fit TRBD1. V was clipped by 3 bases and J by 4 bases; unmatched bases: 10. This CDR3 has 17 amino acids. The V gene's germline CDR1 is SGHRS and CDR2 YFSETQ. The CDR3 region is CASSSRPPTGGTGELFF. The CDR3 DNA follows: TGCGCCAGCAGCTCACGACCCCCGACAGGGGGCACCGGGGAGCTGTTTTTT. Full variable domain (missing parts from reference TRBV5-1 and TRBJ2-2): KAGVTQTPRYLIKTRGQQVTLSCSPISGHRSVSWYQQTPGQGLQFLFEYFSETQRNKGNFPGRFSGRQFSNSRSEMNVSTLELGDSALYLCASSSRPPTGGTGELFFGEGSRLTVL.

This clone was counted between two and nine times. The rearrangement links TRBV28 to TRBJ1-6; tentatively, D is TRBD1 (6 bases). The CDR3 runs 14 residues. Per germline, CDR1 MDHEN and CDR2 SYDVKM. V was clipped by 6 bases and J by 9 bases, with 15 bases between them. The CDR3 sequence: CASSQDRRTSPLHF. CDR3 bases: TGTGCCAGCAGCCAAGACAGGAGAACTTCACCCCTCCACTTT.

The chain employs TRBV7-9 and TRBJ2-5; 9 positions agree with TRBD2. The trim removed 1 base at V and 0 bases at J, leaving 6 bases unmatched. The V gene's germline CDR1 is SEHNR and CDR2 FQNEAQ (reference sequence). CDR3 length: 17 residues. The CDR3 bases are TGTGCCAGCAGCTTAGGTAGCGGGGGCCAGTACCAAGAGACCCAGTACTTC. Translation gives CASSLGSGGQYQETQYF.

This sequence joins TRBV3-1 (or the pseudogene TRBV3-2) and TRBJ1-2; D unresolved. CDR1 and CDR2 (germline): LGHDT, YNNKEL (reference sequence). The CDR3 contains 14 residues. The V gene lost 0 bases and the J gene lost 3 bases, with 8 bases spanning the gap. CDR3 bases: TGTGCCAGCAGCCAAGAACAGTACTACTATGGCTACACCTTC. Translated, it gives CASSQEQYYYGYTF.

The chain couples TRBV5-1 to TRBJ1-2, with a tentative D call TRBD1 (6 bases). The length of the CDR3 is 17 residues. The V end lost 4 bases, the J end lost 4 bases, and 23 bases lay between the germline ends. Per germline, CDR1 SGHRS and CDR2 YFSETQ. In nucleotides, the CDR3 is TGCGCCAGCAGCCCAGGCCCGGGGGGCGGGAAATTCTATGGCTACACCTTC. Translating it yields CASSPGPGGGKFYGYTF.

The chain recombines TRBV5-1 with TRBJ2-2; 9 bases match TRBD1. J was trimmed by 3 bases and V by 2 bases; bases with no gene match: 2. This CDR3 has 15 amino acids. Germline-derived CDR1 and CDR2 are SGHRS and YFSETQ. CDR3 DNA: TGCGCCAGCAGCTTCCGGACAGGGGACACCGGGGAGCTGTTTTTT. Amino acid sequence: CASSFRTGDTGELFF.

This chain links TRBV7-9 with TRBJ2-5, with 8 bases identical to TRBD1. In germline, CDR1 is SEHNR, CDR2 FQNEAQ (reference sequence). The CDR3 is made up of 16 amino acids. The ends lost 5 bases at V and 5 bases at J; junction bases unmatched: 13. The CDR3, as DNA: TGTGCCAGCAGCCTGGGTCAGGGGGCGATAGGGGAGACCCAGTACTTC. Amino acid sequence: CASSLGQGAIGETQYF.

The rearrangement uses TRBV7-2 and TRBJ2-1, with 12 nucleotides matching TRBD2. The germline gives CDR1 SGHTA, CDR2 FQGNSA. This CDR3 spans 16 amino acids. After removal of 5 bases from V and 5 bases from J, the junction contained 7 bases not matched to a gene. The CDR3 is CASSPRTSGTHNEQFF. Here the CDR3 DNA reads TGTGCCAGCAGCCCACGGACTAGCGGGACTCACAATGAGCAGTTCTTC. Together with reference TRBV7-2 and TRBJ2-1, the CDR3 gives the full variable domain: GAGVSQSPSNKVTEKGKDVELRCDPISGHTALYWYRQSLGQGLEFLIYFQGNSAPDKSGLPSDRFSAERTGGSVSTLTIQRTQQEDSAVYLCASSPRTSGTHNEQFFGPGTRLTVL.

For the CDR3, the DNA is TGTGCCAGTAGTATAGCCCCTTCGAGCTCCTACAATGAGCAGTTCTTC. Translating gives CASSIAPSSSYNEQFF. The chain has TRBV19 and TRBJ2-1; D not certain. CDR1 is LNHDA and CDR2 is SQIVND in the germline V gene (reference sequence). The CDR3 is made up of 16 amino acids. Trimming stripped 1 base from V and 0 bases from J, with 10 bases between.

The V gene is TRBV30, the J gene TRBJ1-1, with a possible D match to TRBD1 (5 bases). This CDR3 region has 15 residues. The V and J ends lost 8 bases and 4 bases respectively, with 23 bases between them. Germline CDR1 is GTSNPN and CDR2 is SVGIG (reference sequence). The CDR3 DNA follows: TGTGCCGGCGCCCCGGGGGGGTCCTGGGGCACTGAAGCTTTCTTT. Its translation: CAGAPGGSWGTEAFF.

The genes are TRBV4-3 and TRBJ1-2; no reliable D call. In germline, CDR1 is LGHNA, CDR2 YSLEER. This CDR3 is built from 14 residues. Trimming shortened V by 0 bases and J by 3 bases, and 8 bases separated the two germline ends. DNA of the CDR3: TGCGCCAGCAGCCAAGACAGTACATACTATGGCTACACCTTC. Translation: CASSQDSTYYGYTF.

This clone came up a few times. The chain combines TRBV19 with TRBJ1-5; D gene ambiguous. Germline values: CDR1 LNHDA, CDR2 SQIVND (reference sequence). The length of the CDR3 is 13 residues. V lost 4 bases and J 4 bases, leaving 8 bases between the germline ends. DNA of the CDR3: TGTGCCAGTAGTACAACAAAGAATCAGCCCCAGCATTTT. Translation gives CASSTTKNQPQHF. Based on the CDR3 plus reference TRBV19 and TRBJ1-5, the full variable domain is DGGITQSPKYLFRKEGQNVTLSCEQNLNHDAMYWYRQDPGQGLRLIYYSQIVNDFQKGDIAEGYSVSREKKESFPLTVTSAQKNPTAFYLCASSTTKNQPQHFGDGTRLSIL.

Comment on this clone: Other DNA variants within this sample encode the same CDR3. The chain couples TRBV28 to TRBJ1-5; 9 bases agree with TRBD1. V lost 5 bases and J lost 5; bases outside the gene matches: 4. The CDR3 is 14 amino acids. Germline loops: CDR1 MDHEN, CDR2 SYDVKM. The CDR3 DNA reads TGTGCCAGCAGTCTCACAGGGGGCTATCAGCCCCAGCATTTT. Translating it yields CASSLTGGYQPQHF. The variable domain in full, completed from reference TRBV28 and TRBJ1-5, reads DVKVTQSSRYLVKRTGEKVFLECVQDMDHENMFWYRQDPGLGLRLIYFSYDVKMKEKGDIPEGYSVSREKKERFSLILESASTNQTSMYLCASSLTGGYQPQHFGDGTRLSIL.

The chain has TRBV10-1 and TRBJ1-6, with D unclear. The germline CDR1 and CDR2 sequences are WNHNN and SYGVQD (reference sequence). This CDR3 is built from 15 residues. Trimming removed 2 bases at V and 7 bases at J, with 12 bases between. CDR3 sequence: CASSEEARSNSPLHF. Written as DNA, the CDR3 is TGCGCCAGCAGTGAGGAAGCTCGGTCCAATTCACCCCTCCACTTT.

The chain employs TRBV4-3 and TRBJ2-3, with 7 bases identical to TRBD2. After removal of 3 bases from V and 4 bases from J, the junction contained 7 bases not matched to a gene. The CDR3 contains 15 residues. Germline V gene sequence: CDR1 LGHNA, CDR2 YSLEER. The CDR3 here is CASSQRTRRADTQYF. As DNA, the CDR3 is TGCGCCAGCAGCCAGAGGACTAGAAGGGCAGATACGCAGTATTTT.

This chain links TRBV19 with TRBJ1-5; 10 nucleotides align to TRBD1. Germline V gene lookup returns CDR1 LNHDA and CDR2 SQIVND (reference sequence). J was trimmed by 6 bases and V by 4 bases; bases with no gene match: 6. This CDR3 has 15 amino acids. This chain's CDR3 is CASSNTGTGVQPQHF. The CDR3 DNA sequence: TGTGCCAGTAGTAACACCGGGACAGGGGTTCAGCCCCAGCATTTT. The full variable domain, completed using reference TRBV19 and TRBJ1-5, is DGGITQSPKYLFRKEGQNVTLSCEQNLNHDAMYWYRQDPGQGLRLIYYSQIVNDFQKGDIAEGYSVSREKKESFPLTVTSAQKNPTAFYLCASSNTGTGVQPQHFGDGTRLSIL.

In nucleotides, the CDR3 is TGTGCCTGGACGACGGGCGGAGGTCATCAGCCCCAGCATTTT. Its translation is CAWTTGGGHQPQHF. The rearrangement links TRBV30 to TRBJ1-5; no clear D. Trimming shortened V by 4 bases and J by 5 bases, and 15 bases separated the two germline ends. Germline CDR1 and CDR2: GTSNPN and SVGIG (reference sequence). The CDR3 consists of 14 residues.

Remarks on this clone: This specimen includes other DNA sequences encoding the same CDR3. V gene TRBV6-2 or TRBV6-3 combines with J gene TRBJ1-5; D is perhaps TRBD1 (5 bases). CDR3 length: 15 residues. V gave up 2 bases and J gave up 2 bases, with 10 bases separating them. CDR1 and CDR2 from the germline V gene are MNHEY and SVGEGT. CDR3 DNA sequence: TGTGCCAGCAGTTACGGCCAGGGCGGCAATCAGCCCCAGCATTTT. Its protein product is CASSYGQGGNQPQHF.

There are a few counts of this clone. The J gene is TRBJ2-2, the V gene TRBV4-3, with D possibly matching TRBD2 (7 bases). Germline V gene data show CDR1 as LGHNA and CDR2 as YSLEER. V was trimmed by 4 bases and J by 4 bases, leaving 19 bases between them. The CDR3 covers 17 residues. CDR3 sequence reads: CASSRGDGGLSTGELFF. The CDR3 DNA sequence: TGCGCCAGCAGCCGAGGAGACGGGGGGCTTAGCACCGGGGAGCTGTTTTTT.

The CDR3 sequence is CASSSRTGAPYEQYF. The CDR3 DNA reads as TGTGCCAGCAGCTCACGGACAGGGGCGCCCTACGAGCAGTACTTC. The rearrangement uses TRBV9 and TRBJ2-7; 9 bases fit TRBD1. V gave up 4 bases and J gave up 2 bases; unmatched junction bases: 7. CDR1 is SGDLS, CDR2 YYNGEE, per germline. This CDR3 is 15 amino acids long.

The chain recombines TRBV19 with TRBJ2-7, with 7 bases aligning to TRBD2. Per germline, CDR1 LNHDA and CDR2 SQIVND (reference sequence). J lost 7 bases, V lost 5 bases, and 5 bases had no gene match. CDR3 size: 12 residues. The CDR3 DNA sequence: TGTGCCAGTAGTCCGGCTAGCGGTGAGCAGTACTTC. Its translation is CASSPASGEQYF.

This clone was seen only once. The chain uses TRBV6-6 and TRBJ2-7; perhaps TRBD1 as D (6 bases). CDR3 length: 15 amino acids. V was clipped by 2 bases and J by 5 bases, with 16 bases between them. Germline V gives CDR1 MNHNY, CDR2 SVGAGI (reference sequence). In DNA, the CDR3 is TGTGCCAGCAGTTACACCGGAACAGGGAACAACGAGCAGTACTTC. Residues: CASSYTGTGNNEQYF.

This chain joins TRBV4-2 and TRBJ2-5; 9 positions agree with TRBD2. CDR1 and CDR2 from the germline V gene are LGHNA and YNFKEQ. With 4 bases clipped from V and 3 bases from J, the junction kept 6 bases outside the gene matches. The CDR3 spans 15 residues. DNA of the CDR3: TGTGCCAGCAGCCTCCTAGCGGGAAGGAAAGAGACCCAGTACTTC. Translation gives CASSLLAGRKETQYF.

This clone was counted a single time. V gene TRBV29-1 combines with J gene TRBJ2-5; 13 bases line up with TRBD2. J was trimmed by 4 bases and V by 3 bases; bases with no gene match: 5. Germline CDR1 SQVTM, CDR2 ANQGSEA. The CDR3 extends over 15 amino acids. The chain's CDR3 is CSVEALAGGLETQYF. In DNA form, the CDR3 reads TGCAGCGTTGAGGCACTAGCGGGGGGGCTAGAGACCCAGTACTTC.

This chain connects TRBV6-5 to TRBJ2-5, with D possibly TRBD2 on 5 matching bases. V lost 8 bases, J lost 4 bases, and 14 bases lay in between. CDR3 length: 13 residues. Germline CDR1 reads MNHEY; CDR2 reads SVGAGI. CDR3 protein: CASQRSRGETQYF. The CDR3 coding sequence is TGTGCCAGCCAACGGTCCCGGGGAGAGACCCAGTACTTC.

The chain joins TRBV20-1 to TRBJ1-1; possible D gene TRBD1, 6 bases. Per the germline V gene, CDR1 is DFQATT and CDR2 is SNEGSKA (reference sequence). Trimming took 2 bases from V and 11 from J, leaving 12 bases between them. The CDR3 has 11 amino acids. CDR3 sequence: CSARRGQAAFF. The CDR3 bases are TGCAGTGCTAGAAGGGGACAAGCGGCTTTCTTT.